Each of the 21 T cell receptor beta chains below was sequenced from the same sample in a study of OX40 agonist ivuxolimab in advanced cancers. Clones were sequenced by immunoSEQ multiplex PCR, and TCRdb holds only the in-frame ones, with some missing. The sample comprises about 40,000 clones, approximately 86% of which are singletons, and about 15% rests with the top ten. This specimen consisted of CD4+ or CD8+ T cells sorted from blood, obtained in a trial of the OX40 agonist ivuxolimab. These receptors all stem from an adult with an advanced solid tumor such as melanoma, head and neck, liver or kidney cancer.

The J gene is TRBJ1-1, the V gene TRBV6-1; TRBD1 agrees at 7 bases. CDR3 size: 12 residues. From germline, CDR1 is MNHNS and CDR2 SASEGT. V lost 4 bases to trimming and J lost 8 bases; unmatched junction nucleotides: 4. The CDR3 reads CASSGQGIEAFF. The CDR3 DNA reads as TGTGCCAGCAGTGGACAGGGAATAGAAGCTTTCTTT.

The chain is built from TRBV5-4 and TRBJ1-2; D gene unclear. Between the trimmed V and J ends, which lost 0 bases and 4 bases, there was a span of 7 bases. Germline loops: CDR1 SGHNT, CDR2 YYREEE (reference sequence). The CDR3 runs 13 residues. The CDR3, as DNA: TGTGCCAGCAGCTTGGCGGCAGTCTATGGCTACACCTTC. This sequence encodes CASSLAAVYGYTF.

This chain links TRBV6-4 with TRBJ2-2; 8 bases are shared with TRBD2. CDR3 size: 15 residues. V gave up 5 bases and J gave up 0 bases; unmatched junction bases: 2. The germline V gene encodes CDR1 MRHNA and CDR2 SNTAGT. CDR3 amino acids: CASSSGGANTGELFF. The CDR3 bases are TGTGCCAGCAGTAGCGGGGGAGCGAACACCGGGGAGCTGTTTTTT.

For the CDR3, the DNA is TGTGCCAGCAGTGGTACAGGGATCGATACGCAGTATTTT. Translation: CASSGTGIDTQYF. The chain joins TRBV6-1 to TRBJ2-3, with a tentative D call TRBD1 (6 bases). The V end lost 4 bases, the J end lost 6 bases, and 11 bases lay between the germline ends. Germline V gene lookup returns CDR1 MNHNS and CDR2 SASEGT. This CDR3 comprises 13 residues.

The chain links TRBV4-3 to TRBJ1-2; maybe TRBD1 (5 bases). The length of the CDR3 is 15 residues. In germline, CDR1 is LGHNA, CDR2 YSLEER. Trimming left V 1 base short and J 5 bases short, with 14 bases between. The CDR3 DNA is TGCGCCAGCAGCCAAGTGGCGACGACAGCTTATGGCTACACCTTC. This sequence encodes CASSQVATTAYGYTF.

V is TRBV27 and J is TRBJ2-5, with a possible D match to TRBD2 (6 bases). The CDR3 is 15 amino acids. CDR1 MNHEY and CDR2 SMNVEV come from the germline V gene (reference sequence). The V end lost 6 bases, the J end lost 3 bases, and 17 bases lay between the germline ends. The CDR3 nucleotides are TGTGCCAGCAGGGATTTATGGGGGGAGGAAGAGACCCAGTACTTC. Its protein product is CASRDLWGEEETQYF.

The chain links TRBV7-8 to TRBJ2-5; D uncertain. CDR1 and CDR2 from the germline V gene are SGHVS and FQNEAQ. CDR3 length equals 13 residues. Trimming shortened V by 3 bases and J by 5 bases, and 10 bases separated the two germline ends. The CDR3 spells CASSFIRMETQYF. The DNA of the CDR3 is TGTGCCAGCAGCTTTATTCGGATGGAGACCCAGTACTTC.

The rearrangement joins TRBV14 to TRBJ2-3; unclear D gene. The V gene lost 5 bases and the J gene lost 3 bases, with 18 bases spanning the gap. Germline CDR1 reads SGHDN; CDR2 reads FVKESK. The CDR3 spans 16 residues. The CDR3 is CASSLQPVPRTDTQYF. In DNA, the CDR3 is TGTGCCAGCAGCTTACAACCGGTCCCACGGACAGATACGCAGTATTTT.

This clone was observed once. The chain combines TRBV4-1 with TRBJ1-1; TRBD1 matches 7 bases. This CDR3 region has 15 residues. Unmatched junction bases numbered 6, after V lost 4 bases and J lost 1 base. Per the germline V gene, CDR1 is MGHRA and CDR2 is YSYEKL. The CDR3 DNA reads as TGCGCCAGCAGCCGCGGACAGGTAGGGAACACTGAAGCTTTCTTT. Its protein product is CASSRGQVGNTEAFF.

V and J are TRBV19 and TRBJ1-1, with TRBD1 matching over 11 bases. The germline V gene encodes CDR1 LNHDA and CDR2 SQIVND (reference sequence). This CDR3 is built from 15 residues. V was pared by 6 bases and J by 8 bases, with 11 bases of the junction left unmatched. The CDR3 loop is CASSFRGGTGGEAFF. The CDR3 DNA follows: TGTGCCAGTAGCTTTCGCGGGGGGACAGGGGGAGAAGCTTTCTTT.

The chain links TRBV7-2 to TRBJ2-2; TRBD1 agrees at 8 bases. J gave up 7 bases and V 5 bases, and 12 bases lay outside the gene matches. The germline CDR1 and CDR2 sequences are SGHTA and FQGNSA. The CDR3 covers 16 residues. In nucleotides, the CDR3 is TGTGCCAGCAGCCCCTTCGACAGGGGATTTGTCGGGGAGCTGTTTTTT. Translation: CASSPFDRGFVGELFF.

This chain uses TRBV7-9 with TRBJ2-5; perhaps TRBD1 as D (6 bases). CDR3 size: 16 residues. Trimming removed 4 bases at V and 1 base at J, with 16 bases between. Germline V gives CDR1 SEHNR, CDR2 FQNEAQ (reference sequence). This CDR3 reads CASSSPRGDIQETQYF. In nucleotides, the CDR3 is TGTGCCAGCAGCTCTCCCAGAGGGGACATCCAAGAGACCCAGTACTTC.

The chain combines TRBV6-6 with TRBJ2-7, with TRBD1 identical over 8 bases. V lost 0 bases to trimming and J lost 7 bases; unmatched junction nucleotides: 5. This CDR3 spans 14 amino acids. Germline V gives CDR1 MNHNY, CDR2 SVGAGI (reference sequence). The CDR3 here is CASSYSITGGEQYV. The CDR3 nucleotides read TGTGCCAGCAGTTACTCGATCACAGGGGGTGAGCAGTACGTC.

This clone came up a few times. The gene calls are TRBV5-8 and TRBJ1-4, with D tentatively TRBD1 (6 bases). This CDR3 is built from 14 residues. CDR1 SGHTS and CDR2 YDEGEE come from the germline V gene. Trimming cost V 4 bases and J 8 bases, with 15 bases left between them. The CDR3 region is CASSGETGLEKLFF. The CDR3 region has the DNA TGTGCCAGCAGCGGGGAGACAGGTTTGGAAAAACTGTTTTTT.

The chain employs TRBV6-5 and TRBJ2-6, with no clear D. This CDR3 is 13 amino acids long. Germline lookup yields CDR1 MNHEY and CDR2 SVGAGI. Trimming cost V 4 bases and J 0 bases, with 1 base left between them. Here the CDR3 reads CASSFSGANVLTF. CDR3 DNA sequence: TGTGCCAGCAGTTTCTCTGGGGCCAACGTCCTGACTTTC.

J is TRBJ2-1 and V is TRBV4-3; 13 bases map to TRBD2. V shed 0 bases, J shed 2 bases, and the junction held 13 bases outside the gene matches. Per germline, CDR1 LGHNA and CDR2 YSLEER. The CDR3 consists of 21 residues. As DNA, the CDR3 is TGCGCCAGCAGCCAAGAAGTTACTGGGACTAGCGGGATTCCGACCTACAATGAGCAGTTCTTC. Translation gives CASSQEVTGTSGIPTYNEQFF.

The chain couples TRBV21-1 to TRBJ1-2. TRBV21-1 is a documented pseudogene. CDR3 length equals 12 residues. The CDR3 sequence is CASSKEGYGYTF. The CDR3 nucleotides are TGTGCCAGCAGCAAGGAGGGCTATGGCTACACCTTC.

The table lists this clone with a count of one. The chain links TRBV25-1 to TRBJ2-7; D might be TRBD1 (5 bases). Trimming shortened V by 2 bases and J by 12 bases, and 20 bases separated the two germline ends. CDR3 size: 14 residues. The germline V gene encodes CDR1 MGHDK and CDR2 SYGVNS. The CDR3 nucleotides read TGTGCCAGCAGTGAACCAGGGTTTTCTTTCATGCCGTACGTC. Translated: CASSEPGFSFMPYV.

The rearrangement uses TRBV10-3 and TRBJ1-4; D perhaps matches TRBD1 (5 bases). The V gene's germline CDR1 is ENHRY and CDR2 SYGVKD. The CDR3 loop spans 16 amino acids. V shed 0 bases and J shed 8 bases, with 16 bases lying between them. The CDR3 protein is CAISESKSGAEEKLFF. The CDR3 DNA is TGTGCCATCAGTGAGTCGAAATCCGGGGCTGAGGAAAAACTGTTTTTT.

This clone appeared once. V gene TRBV9 combines with J gene TRBJ2-2; a possible D gene is TRBD2 (6 bases). This CDR3 has 15 amino acids. Germline CDR1 and CDR2: SGDLS and YYNGEE. The V gene lost 0 bases and the J gene lost 7 bases, with 13 bases spanning the gap. The DNA of the CDR3 is TGTGCCAGCAGCGTAGAAACGGGGGAGCACGGGGAGCTGTTTTTT. This encodes CASSVETGEHGELFF. Based on the CDR3 plus reference TRBV9 and TRBJ2-2, the full variable domain is DSGVTQTPKHLITATGQRVTLRCSPRSGDLSVYWYQQSLDQGLQFLIQYYNGEERAKGNILERFSAQQFPDLHSELNLSSLELGDSALYFCASSVETGEHGELFFGEGSRLTVL.

The chain couples TRBV5-6 to TRBJ1-1; D not certain. Trimming left V 1 base short and J 3 bases short, with 4 bases between. The germline V gene encodes CDR1 SGHDT and CDR2 YYEEEE. CDR3 length: 12 residues. CDR3 nucleotides: TGTGCCAGCAGCTTGTCACACACTGAAGCTTTCTTT. Translation gives CASSLSHTEAFF. Full variable domain (remainder filled in from reference TRBV5-6 and TRBJ1-1): DAGVTQSPTHLIKTRGQQVTLRCSPKSGHDTVSWYQQALGQGPQFIFQYYEEEERQRGNFPDRFSGHQFPNYSSELNVNALLLGDSALYLCASSLSHTEAFFGQGTRLTVV.